This T cell receptor (beta chain) came from a study of blood T cell repertoires in COVID-19. About the research overall: The United States, Italy and Spain supplied acute and convalescent COVID-19 samples.

Germline V gene sequence: CDR1 WNHNN, CDR2 SYGVQD (reference sequence). The CDR3 sequence is 13 residues long. V was trimmed by 6 bases and J by 4 bases, leaving 9 bases between them. Repertoires were generated with immunoSEQ multiplex PCR, while TCRdb's copy carries only in-frame clones and drops some. This table has about 160,000 clones, roughly four fifths appearing once. Sequencing was carried out using peripheral blood. The sequence was collected from a human donor with acute or convalescent COVID-19. The donor label of this sample is uncertain. This sequence joins TRBV10-1 and TRBJ2-2; D might be TRBD2 (6 bases). The CDR3 loop reads CASRGGVTGELFF. The CDR3 DNA reads as TGCGCCAGCAGAGGAGGGGTCACCGGGGAGCTGTTTTTT.